The clone carrying this T cell receptor (beta chain) was seen many times. Researchers took RNA transcripts and amplified the TCR beta CDR3 regions from them. The primer set for the first-round RT-PCR of the TCR CDR3 was HTBI. One entry per CDR3 protein results from TCRdb running MiXCR on the multiplex PCR reads. The sample includes around 300,000 distinct CDR3 sequences, about 15% of them seen just once. The CDR3 totals 16 residues. V lost 2 bases, J lost 4 bases, and 9 bases stayed unmatched. Germline V gene lookup returns CDR1 SQVTM and CDR2 ANQGSEA. Newly diagnosed hyperthyroidism, duration under 2 months, in patients aged 18 to 65. The data derive from a study of T cells in Graves' hyperthyroidism and ophthalmopathy.

The origin of this receptor is a woman aged 45-60 years with Graves' hyperthyroidism that later progressed to Graves' ophthalmopathy. The sequenced material came from blood. V gene TRBV29-1 combines with J gene TRBJ1-2, with 11 bases identical to TRBD1. The chain's CDR3 is CSVEPTSGQGAYGYTF. CDR3 in DNA: TGCAGCGTTGAACCAACCTCCGGACAGGGGGCCTATGGCTACACCTTC.